Below, one T cell receptor (beta chain) is given with its context. Its antigen is currently unknown. Germline CDR1 reads LGHNA; CDR2 reads YNFKEQ. V was shortened by 4 bases and J by 3 bases, with 19 bases between the two germline ends. The CDR3 spans 17 residues. These data belong to a study of blood T cells in healthy people across ages. Findings and limits, study-wide: What prevented conclusive comparison of naive and antigen-experienced cells was that PBMCs were unsorted. When set beside aged donors, long-lived donors presented more naive CD4+ cells and higher diversity.

Together with a sample-barcoded 5' primer, a J-beta primer mix was included in a second PCR lasting roughly 6 to 12 cycles. From the 5' RACE reads, TCRdb called clonotypes with MiXCR, one entry per CDR3 protein. The data show about 780,000 distinct CDR3 sequences, 35% to 60% seen once. Healthy Russian Caucasian donors spanned ages about 6 to 100 years. Isolated per sample were at least 6 million PBMCs. This TCR was recovered from a man older than 75 in good health. Sequenced sample: blood. The V call is TRBV4-2, the J call TRBJ2-1; no clear D gene. The CDR3 nucleotides are TGTGCCAGCAGCCCAGCCCAGAGCAGTCGGTACTACAATGAGCAGTTCTTC. As protein: CASSPAQSSRYYNEQFF.